The rows below give T cell receptor beta chains drawn from one sample of a study of CD8 T cells in ankylosing spondylitis. A single record per CDR3 protein comes from TCRdb applying MiXCR to the 5' RACE reads. The sample consists of roughly 700,000 distinct CDR3 sequences, around 20% of them appearing once. The specimen sequenced was blood, either unsorted or a sorted T cell fraction (not recorded which). The source of these receptors is a male donor with ankylosing spondylitis. Each CDR3 is given with its conserved first and last residue. Each record gives: clone size, V gene, J gene, D gene, CDR3 DNA, CDR3 protein. A D gene is named only where the DNA matches it firmly. Only some rows state a clone size, as once, few, many or a class for expanded clones.

.	TRBV3-1	TRBJ2-1	.	TGTGCCAGCAGCCCTCCGGGAATTTACAATGAGCAGTTCTTC	CASSPPGIYNEQFF
many	TRBV7-3	TRBJ2-2	.	TGTGCCAGCAGCCCAGGGCTCGGGGAGCTGTTTTTT	CASSPGLGELFF
few	TRBV4-3	TRBJ2-7	.	TGCGCCAGCAGCCAAGACTTTAGCGAGACCTACGAGCAGTACTTC	CASSQDFSETYEQYF
few	TRBV25-1	TRBJ2-1	TRBD2	TGTGCCAGCAGTGGCCAGCGGGGGAGTAATGAGCAGTTCTTC	CASSGQRGSNEQFF
few	TRBV29-1	TRBJ2-3	TRBD2	TGCAGCGTTGAGGCTAGCGGGGGCACAGATACGCAGTATTTT	CSVEASGGTDTQYF
.	TRBV20-1	TRBJ1-2	TRBD1	TGCAGTGCTAGAGATGCTACAGGGGGTAACTATGGCTACACCTTC	CSARDATGGNYGYTF
.	TRBV3-1	TRBJ2-1	.	TGTGCCAGCACCCCCCCCGGGGCACCGTACAATGAGCAGTTCTTC	CASTPPGAPYNEQFF
many	TRBV5-1	TRBJ2-3	.	TGCGCCAGCAGCACCGGGACAAACACAGATACGCAGTATTTT	CASSTGTNTDTQYF
few	TRBV7-6	TRBJ2-2	TRBD1	TGTGCCAGCAGCCCAAGGGGGGCGGACAGGGACCCCGGGGAGCTGTTTTTT	CASSPRGADRDPGELFF
few	TRBV11-2	TRBJ2-3	TRBD2	TGTGCCAGCAGCTTAGATGGCGCTAGCGGGCTTCGCACAGATACGCAGTATTTT	CASSLDGASGLRTDTQYF
.	TRBV2	TRBJ2-5	TRBD1	TGTGCCAGCAGTGAGGACAGGGGGCACCAAGAGACCCAGTACTTC	CASSEDRGHQETQYF
.	TRBV20-1	TRBJ2-4	.	TGCAGTGCTAGAGAAGGGGAAGGCAAAAACATTCAGTACTTC	CSAREGEGKNIQYF
few	TRBV3-1	TRBJ2-3	TRBD2	TGTGCCAGCAGCGCTAGGACTAGCGGGAGATATACGCAGTATTTT	CASSARTSGRYTQYF
.	TRBV7-8	TRBJ1-1	.	TGTGCCAGCAGCTCCTGGATGGGCACTGAAGCTTTCTTT	CASSSWMGTEAFF
few	TRBV28	TRBJ1-5	TRBD1	TGTGCCAGCCGTACAGGGGCCCGGGGGGGCAATCAGCCCCAGCATTTT	CASRTGARGGNQPQHF
few	TRBV7-2	TRBJ1-2	TRBD1	TGTGCCAGCAGCTTAGGGATCGGGACAGGGGCTGGCTACACCTTC	CASSLGIGTGAGYTF
.	TRBV29-1	TRBJ2-2	.	TGCAGCGGGGAAGCGAACACCGGGGAGCTGTTTTTT	CSGEANTGELFF
.	TRBV6-2/TRBV6-3	TRBJ2-2	.	TGTGCCAGCAGCCCTTGGGGAGTAGCGGTCAACACCGGGGAGCTGTTTTTT	CASSPWGVAVNTGELFF
few	TRBV19	TRBJ2-1	TRBD2	TGTGCCAGTAGCCAAACCGGGACTAGCGGGAATGAGCAGTTCTTC	CASSQTGTSGNEQFF
.	TRBV9	TRBJ2-1	.	TGTGCCAGCGGGAGATTGCGCGACAATGAGCAGTTCTTC	CASGRLRDNEQFF
.	TRBV5-1	TRBJ2-7	.	TGCGCCAGCAGCCCAACCTTAACCGGGGCCTACGAGCAGTACTTC	CASSPTLTGAYEQYF
many	TRBV5-1	TRBJ2-7	TRBD2	TGCGCCAGCAGCCTAGCGGGAGGTTCGTCCTACGAGCAGTACTTC	CASSLAGGSSYEQYF
few	TRBV18	TRBJ2-7	TRBD2	TGTGCCAGCTCATTGCTAGCGGGGCCAACCTACGAGCAGTACTTC	CASSLLAGPTYEQYF
few	TRBV5-1	TRBJ1-1	.	TGCGCCAGCAGATTGGTAGTGAACACTGAAGCTTTCTTT	CASRLVVNTEAFF
.	TRBV29-1	TRBJ2-2	TRBD2	TGCAGCGTTGAAATGCGGGAGGCCTTTCGCGGGGAGCTGTTTTTT	CSVEMREAFRGELFF
few	TRBV5-1	TRBJ2-5	TRBD1	TGCGCCAGCAGCTTCCCTGGACAGGGTGGGGAGACCCAGTACTTC	CASSFPGQGGETQYF
.	TRBV2	TRBJ1-5	.	TGTGCCAGCACCGGGGAGGGTTGGGATAGCAATCAGCCCCAGCATTTT	CASTGEGWDSNQPQHF
few	TRBV7-2	TRBJ1-3	.	TGTGCCAGCAGTTTTAAGGGATCCGGAAACACCATATATTTT	CASSFKGSGNTIYF
few	TRBV6-5	TRBJ2-7	.	TGTGCCAGCAGTTACTCGGGGGGACCCTACGAGCAGTACTTC	CASSYSGGPYEQYF
few	TRBV4-1	TRBJ2-2	.	TGCGCCAGCAAATGGGACGGGGACACCGGGGAGCTGTTTTTT	CASKWDGDTGELFF
.	TRBV20-1	TRBJ2-7	.	TGCTGTGTCGAGACCCTCCAGGGGACCACCTCCTACGAGCAGTACTTC	CCVETLQGTTSYEQYF
.	TRBV30	TRBJ1-1	.	TGTGCCTGGACTAGGGGGAACACTGAAGCTTTCTTT	CAWTRGNTEAFF
few	TRBV29-1	TRBJ2-3	.	TGCAGCGTTGAGGGCCCGCGGGCGCAGGGGTGGACAGATACGCAGTATTTT	CSVEGPRAQGWTDTQYF